There are many counts of the clone carrying this T cell receptor (beta chain). Its matching antigen is unknown. This entry is derived from a study of T-cell reconstitution after alpha-beta-depleted transplantation in children. Regarding the study as a whole: Where alpha-beta T cells came from about two months after transplant was reportedly several hundred expanded graft clones. T-cell counts and diversity at one year post-transplant came mainly from newly produced T cells. At day 60, the high TCRbeta diversity found in some patients originated from recipient T cells and thymic progenitors that had survived.

V lost 3 bases and J 2 bases, leaving 14 bases between the germline ends. This CDR3 is built from 14 residues. Germline V gene data show CDR1 as DFQATT and CDR2 as SNEGSKA (reference sequence). Library preparation (for TCRbeta) was performed with unique molecular identifiers. TCRdb re-called the PCR reads through MiXCR, storing one row per CDR3 protein. Counted here are just under 150,000 distinct CDR3 sequences, roughly 8.8% occurring once; the ten biggest clones make up 15% to 20%. The rearrangement links TRBV20-1 to TRBJ2-7; weak D call: TRBD2 (6 bases). The TCR originated in a female patient between 2 and 10 years old who had a stem cell transplant for congenital amegakaryocytic thrombocytopenia, so the T cells may come from the graft donor. The sample was PBMCs, mostly from graft donor cells, taken 180 days after TCRalphabeta/CD19-depleted stem cell transplant. The CDR3 loop is CSARVGSNPYEQYF. The DNA for the CDR3 is TGCAGTGCTAGGGTCGGGAGTAACCCCTACGAGCAGTACTTC.